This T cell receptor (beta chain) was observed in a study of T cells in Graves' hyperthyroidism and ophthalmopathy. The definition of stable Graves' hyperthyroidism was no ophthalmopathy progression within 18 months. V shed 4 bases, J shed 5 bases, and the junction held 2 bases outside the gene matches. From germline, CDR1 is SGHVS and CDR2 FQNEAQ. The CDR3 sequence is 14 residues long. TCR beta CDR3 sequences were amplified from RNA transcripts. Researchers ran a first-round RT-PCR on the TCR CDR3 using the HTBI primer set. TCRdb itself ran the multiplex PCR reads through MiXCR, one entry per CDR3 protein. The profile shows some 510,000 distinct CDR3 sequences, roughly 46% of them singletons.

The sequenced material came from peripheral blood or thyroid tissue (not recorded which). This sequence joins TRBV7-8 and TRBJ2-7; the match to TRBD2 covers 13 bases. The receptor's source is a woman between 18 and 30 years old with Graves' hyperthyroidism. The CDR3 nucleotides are TGTGCCAGCAGCTGGACTAGCGGGAGAGACGAGCAGTACTTC. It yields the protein CASSWTSGRDEQYF.